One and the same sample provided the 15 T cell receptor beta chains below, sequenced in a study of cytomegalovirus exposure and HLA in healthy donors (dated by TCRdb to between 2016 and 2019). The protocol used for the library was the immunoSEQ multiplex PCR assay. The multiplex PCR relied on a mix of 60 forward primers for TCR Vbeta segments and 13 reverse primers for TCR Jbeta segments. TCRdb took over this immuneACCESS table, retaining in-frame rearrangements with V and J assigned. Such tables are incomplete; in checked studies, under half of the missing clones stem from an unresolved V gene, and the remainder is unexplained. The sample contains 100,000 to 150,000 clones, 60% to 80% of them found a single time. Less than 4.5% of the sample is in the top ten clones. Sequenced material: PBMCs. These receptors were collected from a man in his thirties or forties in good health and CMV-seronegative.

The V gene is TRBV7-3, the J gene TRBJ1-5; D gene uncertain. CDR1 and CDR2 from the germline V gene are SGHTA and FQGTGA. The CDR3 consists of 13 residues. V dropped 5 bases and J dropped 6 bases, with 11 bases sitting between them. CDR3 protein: CASSAQVLQPQHF. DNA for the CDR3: TGTGCCAGCAGCGCGCAGGTACTTCAGCCCCAGCATTTT.

CDR3 in amino acids: CASSGRTGGRETQYF. CDR3 coding DNA: TGTGCCAGCAGCGGCAGGACAGGGGGTAGAGAGACCCAGTACTTC. This chain uses TRBV11-3 with TRBJ2-5; 10 bases map to TRBD1. This CDR3 comprises 15 residues. Germline values: CDR1 SGHNT, CDR2 YENEEA. V shed 5 bases and J 4 bases; nucleotides not matched to a gene: 7.

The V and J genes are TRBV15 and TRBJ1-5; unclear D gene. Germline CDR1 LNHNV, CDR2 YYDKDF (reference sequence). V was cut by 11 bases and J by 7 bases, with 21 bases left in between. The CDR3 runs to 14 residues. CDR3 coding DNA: TGTGCCTCGTCCGCGTGGAGTGAAGAACAGCCCCAGCATTTT. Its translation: CASSAWSEEQPQHF.

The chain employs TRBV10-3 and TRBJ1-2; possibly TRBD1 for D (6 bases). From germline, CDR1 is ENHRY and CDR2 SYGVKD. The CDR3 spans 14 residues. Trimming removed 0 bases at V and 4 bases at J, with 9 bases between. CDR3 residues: CAISESTGVYGYTF. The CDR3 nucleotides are TGTGCCATCAGTGAGTCGACAGGCGTCTATGGCTACACCTTC.

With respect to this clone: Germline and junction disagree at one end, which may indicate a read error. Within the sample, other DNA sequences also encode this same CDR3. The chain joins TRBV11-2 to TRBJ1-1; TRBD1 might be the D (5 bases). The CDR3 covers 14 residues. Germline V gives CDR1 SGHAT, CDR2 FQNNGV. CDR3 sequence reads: CASSLTGANTEAFF. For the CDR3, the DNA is TGTGCCAGTAGCTTAACAGGCGCGAACACTGAAGCTTTCTTT.

In DNA, the CDR3 is TGCGCCAGCAGCCGCAGCTCCGGGACAGGGGGCTATGGCTACACCTTC. Translated: CASSRSSGTGGYGYTF. V gene TRBV5-1 combines with J gene TRBJ1-2, with TRBD1 matching 11 bases. This CDR3 is 16 amino acids long. V trimming: 4 bases; J trimming: 4 bases; junction bases outside the gene matches: 9. Germline V gene lookup returns CDR1 SGHRS and CDR2 YFSETQ.

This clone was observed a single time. Here the CDR3 reads CSVEVGRGRGGHQDTQYF. For the CDR3, the DNA is TGCAGCGTTGAAGTTGGCCGGGGCCGGGGGGGCCATCAAGATACGCAGTATTTT. This sequence joins TRBV29-1 and TRBJ2-3; TRBD2 matches 8 bases. Per germline, CDR1 SQVTM and CDR2 ANQGSEA. The ends lost 1 base at V and 5 bases at J; junction bases unmatched: 17. CDR3 size: 18 residues.

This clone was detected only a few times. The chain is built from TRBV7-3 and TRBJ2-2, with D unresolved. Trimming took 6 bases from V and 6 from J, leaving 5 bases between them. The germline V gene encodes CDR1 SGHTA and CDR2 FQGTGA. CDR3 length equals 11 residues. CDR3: CASRAAGELFF. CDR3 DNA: TGTGCCAGCAGAGCCGCCGGGGAGCTGTTTTTT.

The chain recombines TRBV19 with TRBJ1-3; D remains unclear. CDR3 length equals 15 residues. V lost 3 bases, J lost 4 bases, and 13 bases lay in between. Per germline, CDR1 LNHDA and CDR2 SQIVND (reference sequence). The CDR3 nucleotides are TGTGCCAGTAGTATTGGACTGACGGGGGGAAACACCATATATTTT. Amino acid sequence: CASSIGLTGGNTIYF.

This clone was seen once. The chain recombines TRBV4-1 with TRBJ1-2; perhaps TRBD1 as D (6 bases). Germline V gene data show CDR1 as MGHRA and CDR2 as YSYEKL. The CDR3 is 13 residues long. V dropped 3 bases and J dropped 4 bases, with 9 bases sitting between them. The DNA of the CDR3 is TGCGCCAGCAGCCACGGACAGCTCTATGGCTACACCTTC. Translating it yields CASSHGQLYGYTF.

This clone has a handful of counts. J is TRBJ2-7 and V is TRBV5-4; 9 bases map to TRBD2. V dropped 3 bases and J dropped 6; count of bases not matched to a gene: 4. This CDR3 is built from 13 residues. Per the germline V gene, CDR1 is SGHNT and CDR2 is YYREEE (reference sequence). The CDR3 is CASSSGTSIEQYF. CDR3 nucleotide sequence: TGTGCCAGCAGCTCCGGGACTAGCATCGAGCAGTACTTC.

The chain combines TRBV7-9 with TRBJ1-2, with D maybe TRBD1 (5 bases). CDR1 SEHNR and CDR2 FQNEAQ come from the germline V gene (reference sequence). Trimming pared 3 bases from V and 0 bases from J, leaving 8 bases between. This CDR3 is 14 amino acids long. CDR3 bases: TGTGCCAGCAGCTTCGGGGGATCTAACTATGGCTACACCTTC. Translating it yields CASSFGGSNYGYTF.

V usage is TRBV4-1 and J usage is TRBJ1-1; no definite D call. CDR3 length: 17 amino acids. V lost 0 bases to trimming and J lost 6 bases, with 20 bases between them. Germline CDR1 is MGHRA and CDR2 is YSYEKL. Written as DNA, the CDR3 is TGCGCCAGCAGCCAAGATCCTTGGCGGGAGGATAAGGCTGAAGCTTTCTTT. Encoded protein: CASSQDPWREDKAEAFF.

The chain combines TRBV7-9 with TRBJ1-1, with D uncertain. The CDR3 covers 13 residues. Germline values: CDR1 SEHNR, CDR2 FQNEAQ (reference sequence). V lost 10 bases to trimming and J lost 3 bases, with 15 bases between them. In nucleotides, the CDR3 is TGTGCCAACGGGAGGAGTCCGGACACTGAAGCTTTCTTT. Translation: CANGRSPDTEAFF.

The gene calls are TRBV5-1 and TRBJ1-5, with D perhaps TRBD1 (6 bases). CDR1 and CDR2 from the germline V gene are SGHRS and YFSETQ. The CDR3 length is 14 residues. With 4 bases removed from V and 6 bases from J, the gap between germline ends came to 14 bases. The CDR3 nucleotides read TGCGCCAGCAGCCTAGGGGGGGGAGGTCAGCCCCAGCATTTT. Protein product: CASSLGGGGQPQHF.